The TCR beta chain under discussion was sequenced for a study of blood T cell repertoires in COVID-19. On the study more broadly: COVID-19 samples from acute and convalescent phases originated in the United States, Italy and Spain.

The V and J ends lost 5 bases and 3 bases, in that order; junction bases with no gene match: 9. The CDR3 length is 15 residues. The germline V gene encodes CDR1 SGHVS and CDR2 FQNEAQ. TCRdb keeps only in-frame clones here, not all; method: immunoSEQ multiplex PCR. The sample includes tens of thousands of clones, roughly 87% of them seen just once. The sample taken for sequencing was peripheral blood. The V and J genes are TRBV7-8 and TRBJ2-7; TRBD2 matches at 8 bases. This TCR was recovered from a human donor in a cohort sampled during active COVID-19. CDR3 DNA: TGTGCCAGCAGCCCCCGGGGGGGGCTAAGCTACGAGCAGTACTTC. Its protein product is CASSPRGGLSYEQYF. Full variable domain (rest looked up from reference TRBV7-8 and TRBJ2-7): GAGVSQSPRYKVAKRGQDVALRCDPISGHVSLFWYQQALGQGPEFLTYFQNEAQLDKSGLPSDRFFAERPEGSVSTLKIQRTQQEDSAVYLCASSPRGGLSYEQYFGPGTRLTVT.